The sample holds many counts of the clone carrying this T cell receptor beta chain. The time point was: sample taken at primary tumor resection. CDR3 length: 17 amino acids. V was clipped by 7 bases and J by 6 bases; unmatched bases: 12. These data are taken from a study of spatial heterogeneity in lung cancer. TCRdb fed the 5' RACE reads into MiXCR, producing one record per CDR3 protein. The sample has tens of thousands of distinct CDR3 sequences; around 5.2% are singletons. The sequence was obtained from a female donor with early-stage non-small cell lung cancer. The specimen comprised PBMCs, sampled at surgery. The V gene is TRBV12-3 or TRBV12-4, the J gene TRBJ2-3, with 14 bases aligning to TRBD2. Here the CDR3 reads CASTSTRLAGGRDTQYF. The CDR3 DNA reads TGTGCCAGCACTTCCACCCGACTAGCGGGGGGGAGGGATACGCAGTATTTT.